A selection of T cell receptor beta chains follows, all from one sample in a study of blood T cell repertoires in COVID-19. Sequencing was performed with immunoSEQ multiplex PCR; in TCRdb, only in-frame clones are kept and a portion is missing. The table records hundreds of thousands of clones, more than 80% of them present only once. Sequencing input: peripheral blood. The receptors derive from a man aged 40-50 years with acute or convalescent COVID-19. Both conserved end residues are part of each CDR3. The D gene is left open where the match is weak. Where a row states a size, it is once, few, many or the class of an expanded clone; other rows omit it.

14	TRBV9	TRBD2	TRBJ2-5	.	TGTGCCAGCAGCCCCCGGGACTATGGAGAGACCCAGTACTTC	CASSPRDYGETQYF
13	TRBV20-1	.	TRBJ1-1	.	TGCAGTGCTAGTTGGCTGTCGCGGCCTGAAGCTTTCTTT	CSASWLSRPEAFF
15	TRBV7-2	TRBD2	TRBJ2-2	.	TGTGCCAGCAGCTTAGTAGCGGGGGTGTATGGGGAGCTGTTTTTT	CASSLVAGVYGELFF
16	TRBV19	TRBD1	TRBJ2-1	.	TGTGCCAGTAGTACAGGGACAGGGATAGCCTACAATGAGCAGTTCTTC	CASSTGTGIAYNEQFF
13	TRBV6-1	.	TRBJ1-2	few	TGTGCCAGCAGTTTTATCGGGTCCTATGGCTACACCTTC	CASSFIGSYGYTF
15	TRBV6-5	.	TRBJ1-4	.	TGTGCCAGCAGGATGGTGTGGGGAGTTAATGAAAAACTGTTTTTT	CASRMVWGVNEKLFF
14	TRBV25-1	.	TRBJ2-3	many	TGTGCCAGCAGTGAATACAGGGACACAGATACGCAGTATTTT	CASSEYRDTDTQYF
13	TRBV5-1	TRBD1	TRBJ2-7	.	TGCGCCAGCAGCGGATACAGGGGCTACGAGCAGTACTTC	CASSGYRGYEQYF
16	TRBV1	.	TRBJ2-7	.	TGCACCAGCAGCCAGGGAGTGGGGACTAGCGGGAAGGAGCAGTACTTC	CTSSQGVGTSGKEQYF
13	TRBV10-3	.	TRBJ1-1	.	TGTGCCATAAGAGGGTCGCGGGACACTGAAGCTTTCTTT	CAIRGSRDTEAFF
12	TRBV6-5	.	TRBJ1-2	.	TGTGCCAGCAGTTTGGACAGAAATGGCTACACCTTC	CASSLDRNGYTF
12	TRBV6-2/TRBV6-3	TRBD1	TRBJ1-1	.	TGTGCCAGCAGCCTAGACAGGGGTGAAGCTTTCTTT	CASSLDRGEAFF
13	TRBV28	.	TRBJ2-7	few	TGTGCCAGCAGGGGTTCAGGCCCCTACGAGCAGTACTTC	CASRGSGPYEQYF
15	TRBV5-1	TRBD1	TRBJ1-4	.	TGCGCCAGCAGCTTGGGGCAGGGGGCTAATGAAAAACTGTTTTTT	CASSLGQGANEKLFF
15	TRBV28	.	TRBJ2-2	.	TGTGCCAGCAGTCATTTCGGAGATCACACCGGGGAGCTGTTTTTT	CASSHFGDHTGELFF
15	TRBV9	.	TRBJ2-2	.	TGTGCCAGCAGCGTAGTCAGGGGAGGGACCGGGGAGCTGTTTTTT	CASSVVRGGTGELFF
14	TRBV4-1	.	TRBJ2-7	.	TGCGCCAGCAGCCCCCTAGGGGGACCCTACGAGCAGTACTTC	CASSPLGGPYEQYF
16	TRBV5-4	TRBD2	TRBJ2-5	few	TGTGCCAGCAGCCCACGGGGGGGGATCTCCCAAGAGACCCAGTACTTC	CASSPRGGISQETQYF
14	TRBV10-3	TRBD1	TRBJ2-1	.	TGTGCCATATCCGGGACAGGGTCCTACAATGAGCAGTTCTTC	CAISGTGSYNEQFF
13	TRBV11-2	.	TRBJ2-7	.	TGTGCCAGCAGCCCCGGCTTGAGGTACGAGCAGTACTTC	CASSPGLRYEQYF
16	TRBV5-1	TRBD2	TRBJ2-1	.	TGCGCCAGCAGCGTGTCTAGCGGGGGTGCTTTGGATGAGCAGTTCTTC	CASSVSSGGALDEQFF
16	TRBV2	TRBD1	TRBJ2-6	.	TGTGCCAGCAGCGGGGACAGGAGCTCTGGGGCCAACGTCCTGACTTTC	CASSGDRSSGANVLTF
15	TRBV7-2	TRBD1	TRBJ2-7	.	TGTGCCAGCAGCCCCCCAACAGGGGTGAGCTACGAGCAGTACTTC	CASSPPTGVSYEQYF
15	TRBV7-2	.	TRBJ2-1	few	TGTGCCAGCAGCTTACAGGGTCAAACCTACAATGAGCAGTTCTTC	CASSLQGQTYNEQFF
13	TRBV28	.	TRBJ1-2	.	TGTGCCAGCAGCCTCTTAAAAAACTATGGCTACACCTTC	CASSLLKNYGYTF
14	TRBV6-6	.	TRBJ1-4	.	TGTGCCAGCAGTTACGGGCAGACTAATGAAAAACTGTTTTTT	CASSYGQTNEKLFF
13	TRBV10-3	.	TRBJ1-1	.	TGTGCCATCAGTGGGGCAGGGGCCACTGAAGCTTTCTTT	CAISGAGATEAFF
11	TRBV6-6	TRBD1	TRBJ1-5	.	TGTGCCAGCCAAGGGGGCTCGGTCCAGCATTTT	CASQGGSVQHF
18	TRBV28	.	TRBJ1-2	.	TGTGCCAGCAGTAACCGACCCTCAGGGGAGTCTTCACTTCAGGGCTACACCTTC	CASSNRPSGESSLQGYTF
15	TRBV7-3	.	TRBJ1-6	.	TGTGCCAGCAGCCAGGCGGTGGGAGGGAATTCACCCCTCCACTTT	CASSQAVGGNSPLHF
13	TRBV4-1	.	TRBJ2-5	.	TGCGCCAGCAGCCAAGCAGGGGCGGAGACCCAGTACTTC	CASSQAGAETQYF
15	TRBV30	TRBD1	TRBJ2-1	.	TGTGCCTGGAGAATTACAGGGGCGGCCTACAATGAGCAGTTCTTC	CAWRITGAAYNEQFF
13	TRBV7-9	.	TRBJ1-1	.	TGTGCCAGCAGCTTGGACAGGAACACTGAAGCTTTCTTT	CASSLDRNTEAFF
19	TRBV9	TRBD2	TRBJ2-3	once	TGTGCCAGCAGCTCTCGACTAGCGGGGGGGCCAATTGGCACAGATACGCAGTATTTT	CASSSRLAGGPIGTDTQYF
16	TRBV4-2	.	TRBJ1-4	.	TGTGCCAGCAGCCACCGCGCAGGGGAGCCTAATGAAAAACTGTTTTTT	CASSHRAGEPNEKLFF
13	TRBV27	.	TRBJ1-1	.	TGTGCCAGCAGTTTATCCCCTCGCAGTGAAGCTTTCTTT	CASSLSPRSEAFF
14	TRBV10-3	TRBD2	TRBJ2-7	.	TGTGCCATCAGTGGGGGGAGCGGGGGCTACGAGCAGTACTTC	CAISGGSGGYEQYF
15	TRBV7-2	TRBD1	TRBJ2-5	.	TGTGCCAGCAGCCCCGACAGGGGAATACAAGAGACCCAGTACTTC	CASSPDRGIQETQYF
13	TRBV29-1	.	TRBJ2-2	once	TGCAGCGCAAAACAGGACCCCACCGGGGAGCTGTTTTTT	CSAKQDPTGELFF